A selection of T cell receptor beta chains follows, all from one sample in a study of cytomegalovirus exposure and HLA in healthy donors. TCRdb's copy holds only in-frame clones and misses some; the assay was immunoSEQ multiplex PCR. This table has tens of thousands of clones, 90% to 95% appearing once. The sample taken for sequencing was PBMCs. The source is a woman in her 30s in good health and CMV-seronegative. The CDR3 runs from the conserved cysteine through the conserved F or W. D genes are given only for firm matches. Clone size is shown for a subset of rows, as once, few, many or a class of expanded clone.

d_call j_call v_call clone_size cdr3_aa cdr3_nt
- TRBJ2-3 TRBV19 - CASSTQAGSGTDTQYF TGTGCCAGTAGTACCCAGGCCGGGAGTGGTACAGATACGCAGTATTTT
- TRBJ1-2 TRBV6-5 few CASTLGGNYGYTF TGTGCCAGCACGTTGGGGGGAAACTATGGCTACACCTTC
- TRBJ2-1 TRBV9 - CASSVARNEQFF TGTGCCAGCAGCGTAGCGCGGAATGAGCAGTTCTTC
- TRBJ2-7 TRBV9 - CASSVAGSTYEQYF TGTGCCAGCAGCGTAGCCGGGAGCACCTACGAGCAGTACTTC
TRBD1 TRBJ1-1 TRBV14 - CASSERLRTGGTEAFF TGTGCCAGCAGCGAAAGACTTCGGACAGGGGGTACTGAAGCTTTCTTT
- TRBJ1-2 TRBV5-1 few CASSLEVGGYGYTF TGCGCCAGCAGCTTGGAGGTAGGGGGCTATGGCTACACCTTC
- TRBJ1-5 TRBV7-9 once CASSPSRGNQPQHF TGTGCCAGCAGCCCCTCGCGGGGGAATCAGCCCCAGCATTTT
TRBD2 TRBJ2-1 TRBV6-4 - CASSDSMSGGYNEQFF TGTGCCAGCAGTGACTCGATGAGCGGGGGATACAATGAGCAGTTCTTC
TRBD1 TRBJ1-2 TRBV6-1 - CASSRITTGNYGYTF TGTGCCAGCAGCCGAATCACGACAGGGAACTATGGCTACACCTTC
TRBD2 TRBJ2-1 TRBV13 - CASSLGASGTAYNEQFF TGTGCCAGCAGCTTAGGGGCTAGCGGAACTGCCTACAATGAGCAGTTCTTC
- TRBJ1-5 TRBV27 - CASSPLGGTQPQHF TGTGCCAGCAGTCCCTTAGGGGGTACGCAGCCCCAGCATTTT
TRBD2 TRBJ2-3 TRBV28 - CASSLRVAGADTQYF TGTGCCAGCAGTTTAAGGGTAGCGGGAGCAGATACGCAGTATTTT
TRBD2 TRBJ2-3 TRBV9 - CASSTGLAGADTQYF TGTGCCAGCAGCACGGGACTAGCGGGAGCAGATACGCAGTATTTT
- TRBJ1-2 TRBV19 - CASTVIAGRSGYTF TGTGCCAGTACCGTTATCGCAGGGAGGAGTGGCTACACCTTC
TRBD1 TRBJ2-7 TRBV15 - CATSSLWTDGTGNAEQYF TGTGCCACCAGCAGCCTCTGGACCGATGGGACAGGGAATGCCGAGCAGTACTTC
TRBD2 TRBJ2-3 TRBV12-5 - CASGPGLAGITDTQYF TGTGCTAGTGGGCCGGGACTAGCGGGAATCACAGATACGCAGTATTTT
TRBD1 TRBJ1-1 TRBV28 - CASRGTGRNTEAFF TGTGCCAGCAGGGGGACAGGGCGGAACACTGAAGCTTTCTTT
TRBD2 TRBJ2-3 TRBV5-4 - CASSLVPGLDSYGQYF TGTGCCAGCAGCTTAGTCCCGGGACTAGACTCATACGGGCAGTATTTT
TRBD1 TRBJ2-7 TRBV7-9 once CASSLTYRGVYEQYF TGTGCCAGCAGCTTAACTTACAGGGGGGTCTACGAGCAGTACTTC
- TRBJ2-5 TRBV7-7 once CASGLGRTIVRETQYF TGTGCTAGCGGCCTGGGACGGACTATTGTCCGAGAGACCCAGTACTTC
TRBD1 TRBJ2-3 TRBV27 - CASSIQTDRADTQYF TGTGCCAGCAGTATACAAACAGACAGGGCAGATACGCAGTATTTT
- TRBJ1-3 TRBV15 - CATSRDVYSSGNTIYF TGTGCCACCAGCAGAGACGTTTACAGCTCTGGAAACACCATATATTTT
- TRBJ2-6 TRBV7-6 - CASSLYYSGANVLTF TGTGCCAGCAGCTTGTACTACTCTGGGGCCAACGTCCTGACTTTC
- TRBJ1-1 TRBV4-2 few CASSQDFEGENTEAFF TGTGCCAGCAGCCAAGATTTTGAAGGAGAGAACACTGAAGCTTTCTTT
- TRBJ2-4 TRBV5-4 - CASSPGGGGENIQYF TGTGCCAGCAGCCCCGGAGGGGGGGGTGAAAACATTCAGTACTTC
- TRBJ2-3 TRBV10-1 - CASPSKRF TGCGCCAGCCCTAGTAAGCGTTTT
- TRBJ2-6 TRBV14 - CASRNSGAGANVLTF TGTGCCAGCAGAAATTCCGGGGCTGGGGCCAACGTCCTGACTTTC
- TRBJ2-7 TRBV10-3 - CAIRSDNSYEQYF TGTGCCATCAGATCAGACAACTCCTACGAGCAGTACTTC
- TRBJ2-2 TRBV4-1 - CASSLRGQNTGELFF TGCGCCAGCAGCCTCAGGGGACAGAACACCGGGGAGCTGTTTTTT
TRBD2 TRBJ2-7 TRBV11-2 few CASSSTGGTYEQYF TGTGCCAGCAGCTCAACGGGAGGGACCTACGAGCAGTACTTC
- TRBJ1-5 TRBV5-5 - CASSEDSLRNQPQHF TGTGCCAGCAGCGAAGACAGCCTACGCAATCAGCCCCAGCATTTT
TRBD2 TRBJ2-1 TRBV5-6 - CASGALAGGGNEQFF TGTGCCAGCGGAGCACTAGCGGGAGGGGGCAATGAGCAGTTCTTC
- TRBJ2-3 TRBV11-1 - CASSPSLDTQYF TGTGCCAGCAGCCCGAGTTTAGATACGCAGTATTTT
- TRBJ2-3 TRBV5-4 - CASSGGSGWSTDTQYF TGTGCCAGCAGCGGGGGGTCGGGGTGGAGCACAGATACGCAGTATTTT
TRBD2 TRBJ2-5 TRBV11-2 few CASSPRLAGDLETQYF TGTGCCAGCAGCCCAAGGCTAGCGGGAGATCTGGAGACCCAGTACTTC
TRBD2 TRBJ2-1 TRBV5-6 - CASSTGLAGVYNEQFF TGTGCCAGCAGCACCGGACTAGCGGGGGTATACAATGAGCAGTTCTTC
- TRBJ2-2 TRBV9 - CASSVDPNGVGGELFF TGTGCCAGCAGCGTCGACCCGAACGGGGTCGGCGGGGAGCTGTTTTTT
- TRBJ2-3 TRBV25-1 - CASSVPATSTDTQYF TGTGCCAGCAGTGTACCCGCAACTAGCACAGATACGCAGTATTTT
- TRBJ2-4 TRBV27 - CASSLVRSAKNIQYF TGTGCCAGCAGTTTGGTTAGATCAGCCAAAAACATTCAGTACTTC
TRBD2 TRBJ2-7 TRBV4-3 - CASSLAGGGEQYF TGCGCCAGCAGCCTAGCGGGAGGGGGGGAGCAGTACTTC